This TCR beta chain was sequenced for a study of molecular identifiers for immune sequencing clone quantification. Study-level findings and limits: Researchers reportedly could pick up spiked Jurkat TCR RNA from one cell mixed into one million naive cells. Identical TCR molecules can share a barcode, and this sharing could underestimate highly expanded clone sizes.

V was pared by 5 bases and J by 0 bases, with 11 bases between. Germline loops: CDR1 GTSNPN, CDR2 SVGIG (reference sequence). The CDR3 sequence is 13 residues long. Both previously described methods and listed TCR primers were employed to make bulk TCR libraries. TCRdb reprocessed the PCR reads with MiXCR, giving one entry per CDR3 protein. The table has some 320,000 distinct CDR3 sequences, about a quarter seen once. This clonotype appeared many times. What it binds is not known. The origin of this receptor is a human donor in good health. Some libraries in this study had Jurkat cell RNA spiked in. This chain connects TRBV30 to TRBJ2-7; D assignment may be TRBD1 or TRBD2 (5 bases each). Input material: naive CD8+ T cells from blood, with Jurkat cell RNA spiked in. As to subset: FACS-sorted CD8+CD4-CCR7+CD45RA+ naive T cells. This CDR3 is CAWAGTVSYEQYF. CDR3 DNA sequence: TGTGCCTGGGCCGGGACCGTCTCCTACGAGCAGTACTTC. Together with reference TRBV30 and TRBJ2-7, the CDR3 gives the full variable domain: SQTIHQWPATLVQPVGSPLSLECTVEGTSNPNLYWYRQAAGRGLQLLFYSVGIGQISSEVPQNLSASRPQDRQFILSSKKLLLSDSGFYLCAWAGTVSYEQYFGPGTRLTVT.